Listed below are T cell receptor beta chains from one sample, sequenced in a study of beta chain features in type 1 diabetes. The method was immunoSEQ multiplex PCR; TCRdb's version includes in-frame clones alone and lacks a portion of them. The top ten hold 1.3% of the sample, which has approximately 150,000 clones, about 10% seen once. The sample consisted of naive CD4+ T cells from blood. The receptors here all came from a man aged 18-30 years in good health. Both conserved end residues are part of each CDR3. The D gene is left open where the match is weak. A clone size is listed for some rows: how often the clone was seen (once, few, many), or a class if it is expanded.

TRBD2,few,TRBJ2-7,TRBV5-1,TGCGCCAGCAGCTTGGCGGGGGGGGACTACGAGCAGTACTTC,CASSLAGGDYEQYF
TRBD2,once,TRBJ2-3,TRBV7-2,TGTGCCAGCAGCTTAGGAGCGGGGGGTTACACAGATACGCAGTATTTT,CASSLGAGGYTDTQYF
NA,many,TRBJ2-5,TRBV4-3,TGCGCCAGCAGCCAGGCAGGGGTCGAGACCCAGTACTTC,CASSQAGVETQYF
NA,NA,TRBJ2-1,TRBV5-4,TGTGCCAGCAGCTCCGGACTGCCCAATGAGCAGTTCTTC,CASSSGLPNEQFF
TRBD2,NA,TRBJ2-6,TRBV7-8,TGTGCCAGCAGCTCATTGGGAGGGATCTCTGGGGCCAACGTCCTGACTTTC,CASSSLGGISGANVLTF
NA,NA,TRBJ2-4,TRBV2,TGTGCCAGCAGTACCCCGGTCCTTAGGGGAAACATTCAGTACTTC,CASSTPVLRGNIQYF
NA,NA,TRBJ1-6,TRBV21-1,TGTGCCAGCAGCGGGCAGGAACTCTTGCCACCCCTCCACTTT,CASSGQELLPPLHF
TRBD1,few,TRBJ1-6,TRBV4-1,TGCGCCAGCAGCCAACCGACAGGGTTTCATTCACCCCTCCACTTT,CASSQPTGFHSPLHF
NA,NA,TRBJ2-4,TRBV25-1,TGTGCCAGTTGTCCCAGGGAAGGCAAAAACATTCAGTACTTC,CASCPREGKNIQYF
NA,NA,TRBJ2-7,TRBV4-1,TGCGCCAGCAGCCTACAGGCCAGCTCCTACGAGCAGTACTTC,CASSLQASSYEQYF
NA,few,TRBJ2-3,TRBV5-8,TGTGCCAGCAGCTTGTTTATCAGCCAGGCCACAGATACGCAGTATTTT,CASSLFISQATDTQYF
TRBD1,NA,TRBJ2-3,TRBV2,TGTGCCAGCAGATTTCTCGGACAGGGGGTCACAGATACGCAGTATTTT,CASRFLGQGVTDTQYF
NA,few,TRBJ1-4,TRBV9,TGTGCCAGCAGCGTAGGGTTGAGTTCCCCTAATGAAAAACTGTTTTTT,CASSVGLSSPNEKLFF
TRBD1,NA,TRBJ2-3,TRBV28,TGTGCCAGCAGGACAGGGGGAGCAGATACGCAGTATTTT,CASRTGGADTQYF
NA,few,TRBJ2-1,TRBV7-2,TGTGCCAGCAGCTTACAGGGGTCCTCTGGCAATGAGCAGTTCTTC,CASSLQGSSGNEQFF
TRBD1,few,TRBJ2-2,TRBV5-4,TGTGCCAGCAGTTCGCAGACAGGGATTAACACCGGGGAGCTGTTTTTT,CASSSQTGINTGELFF
NA,few,TRBJ2-5,TRBV5-1,TGCGCCAGCAGCCCCCAACAGGGAGAAGAGACCCAGTACTTC,CASSPQQGEETQYF
NA,few,TRBJ1-6,TRBV18,TGTGCCAGCTCACCGGTTAAAGGGAGTACCTCCTATAATTCACCCCTCCACTTT,CASSPVKGSTSYNSPLHF
TRBD1,few,TRBJ2-7,TRBV19,TGTGCCAGTAGCCCCTGGACAGGGAGCTCCTACGAGCAGTACTTC,CASSPWTGSSYEQYF
TRBD2,NA,TRBJ2-7,TRBV5-1,TGCGCCAGCAGCTTGGCCGAGAGCGGGGGTACCTACGAGCAGTACTTC,CASSLAESGGTYEQYF
NA,NA,TRBJ1-4,TRBV7-2,TGTGCCAGCAGCCCCGGGACTGTCGAAAAACTGTTTTTT,CASSPGTVEKLFF
NA,few,TRBJ2-1,TRBV6-1,TGTGCCAGCAGATCAGGACAGATCAATGAGCAGTTCTTC,CASRSGQINEQFF
NA,few,TRBJ1-1,TRBV18,TGTGCCAGCTCACGAGGAGGATCCAAGCAGAACACTGAAGCTTTCTTT,CASSRGGSKQNTEAFF
NA,many,TRBJ2-1,TRBV28,TGTGCCAGCAGGCGGAAGTCCTACAATGAGCAGTTCTTC,CASRRKSYNEQFF
TRBD1,NA,TRBJ2-5,TRBV6-1,TGTGCCAGCACTCCTCCGGGACAGGGTGTGAAGACCCAGTACTTC,CASTPPGQGVKTQYF
NA,NA,TRBJ2-3,TRBV5-8,TGTGCCAGCAGTCTGCCCGGAGCAGATACGCAGTATTTT,CASSLPGADTQYF
TRBD2,NA,TRBJ2-7,TRBV7-2,TGTGCCAGCAGCTCGGGACTAGCGATGTACGAGCAGTACTTC,CASSSGLAMYEQYF
TRBD1,few,TRBJ2-7,TRBV5-1,TGCGCCAGCAGCCGGACAGGGCCCTACGAGCAGTACTTC,CASSRTGPYEQYF
NA,few,TRBJ2-2,TRBV27,TGTGCCAGCAGTTCCATCCGGGGGACCACGAACACCGGGGAGCTGTTTTTT,CASSSIRGTTNTGELFF